This T cell receptor (beta chain) was retrieved from a study of shared clonotypes between healthy human individuals. Measured with immunoSEQ multiplex PCR; TCRdb has only the in-frame clones, and not every one. This sample carries hundreds of thousands of clones, about 95% of them seen once, and the ten largest clones take around 0.11%. CD8 cells classed as naive were CD45RO-negative and positively selected for CCR7, excluding terminally differentiated effector memory CD45RA+ cells. This CDR3 spans 15 amino acids. Germline values: CDR1 MNHNS, CDR2 SASEGT. V was shortened by 11 bases and J by 2 bases, with 22 bases between the two germline ends.

The sequencing input was naive CD8+ T cells sorted from blood. The chain is built from TRBV6-1 and TRBJ2-7; no clear D gene. The source is a woman aged 25 to 39 in good health. The chain's CDR3 is CAGGVKTGRTYEQYF. In DNA form, the CDR3 reads TGTGCCGGTGGGGTAAAAACGGGCAGAACCTACGAGCAGTACTTC.